This entry concerns a single TCR beta chain. Its antigen is as yet unknown. This entry is derived from a study of T cell responses to AZD1222 COVID-19 vaccine. Findings and caveats of the study: Spike-specific TCR breadth and depth were elevated following two AZD1222 doses. Donors in the cohort were predominantly white British and more often female, and clonal diversity was possibly underestimated. Just six AZD1222 recipients were seropositive at baseline. No repertoire was sampled before or during the peak T cell response, only after it.

Profiling relied on immunoSEQ multiplex PCR, and the TCRdb table lists in-frame clones only, not all of them. The sample records 180,000 or so clones, 92% being singletons. This sequence was found in an adult who received the AZD1222 COVID-19 vaccine. The sample here was peripheral blood, taken 28 days after the second AZD1222 dose.

DNA of the CDR3: TGCGCCAGCAGCTTGGGCGGGATGAACACCGGGGAGCTGTTTTTT. Protein sequence: CASSLGGMNTGELFF. This chain joins TRBV5-1 and TRBJ2-2, with D perhaps TRBD2 (6 bases). Trimming stripped 0 bases from V and 1 base from J, with 7 bases between. This CDR3 has 15 residues. Looked up from germline, CDR1 is SGHRS and CDR2 is YFSETQ.